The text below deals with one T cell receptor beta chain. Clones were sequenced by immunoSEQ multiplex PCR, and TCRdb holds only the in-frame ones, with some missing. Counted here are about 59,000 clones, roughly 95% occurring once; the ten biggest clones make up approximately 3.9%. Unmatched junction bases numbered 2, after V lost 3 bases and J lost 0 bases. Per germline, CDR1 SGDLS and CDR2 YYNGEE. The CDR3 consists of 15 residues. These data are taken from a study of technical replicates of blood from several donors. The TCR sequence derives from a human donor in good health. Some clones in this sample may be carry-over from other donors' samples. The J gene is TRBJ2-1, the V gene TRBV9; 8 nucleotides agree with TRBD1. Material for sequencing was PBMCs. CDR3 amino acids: CASSATGGSYNEQFF. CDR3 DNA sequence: TGTGCCAGCAGCGCTACAGGGGGCTCCTACAATGAGCAGTTCTTC. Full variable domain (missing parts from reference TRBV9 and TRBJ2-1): DSGVTQTPKHLITATGQRVTLRCSPRSGDLSVYWYQQSLDQGLQFLIQYYNGEERAKGNILERFSAQQFPDLHSELNLSSLELGDSALYFCASSATGGSYNEQFFGPGTRLTVL.